One TCR beta chain is described in this entry. As yet, its antigen is unknown. This sample is drawn from a study of OX40 agonist ivuxolimab in advanced cancers. Overall study: Therapy given before enrollment (anti-PD-1, anti-PD-L1 or anti-CTLA-4) was allowed, and 40% to 45% had some. Study-wide results and limits: Averaging showed that CD8+ T cells had more expanded clones than CD4+ did.

The V gene's germline CDR1 is SGDLS and CDR2 YYNGEE. The V and J ends lost 3 bases and 10 bases respectively, with 23 bases between them. CDR3 length: 16 amino acids. Autoimmune disease history or systemic immunosuppression barred patients. At baseline, cycle 4 day 1, and cycle 7 day 1, blood was sampled. TCRdb's copy holds only in-frame clones and misses some; the assay was immunoSEQ multiplex PCR. The top ten clones hold approximately 14% of a sample with tens of thousands of clones, approximately 80% of them seen once. This chain joins TRBV9 and TRBJ2-1, with D perhaps TRBD1 or TRBD2 (5 bases each). The material was CD4+ or CD8+ T cells sorted from blood, obtained in a trial of the OX40 agonist ivuxolimab. This receptor was taken from an adult with an advanced solid tumor such as melanoma, head and neck, liver or kidney cancer. CDR3 in DNA: TGTGCCAGCAGCGGGGCGGTCACGGGGCTCGATCGGGAGCAGTTCTTC. It specifies CASSGAVTGLDREQFF.